These 3 T cell receptor beta chains were all obtained from the same sample, sequenced in a study of regulatory T cells in long-lasting Graves disease. Stated time point: persistent/refractory GD, antithyroid drugs over 5 years with positive TRAb. Isolated PBMC RNA provided the starting material for the TCR library. Through Arm-PCR of CDR3 regions and iRepertoire HTBI primers, TCR beta libraries were built. Each CDR3 protein gets one entry after TCRdb re-called the multiplex PCR reads with MiXCR. This sample has hundreds of thousands of distinct CDR3 sequences; 25% to 35% occur once, and the top ten carry roughly 41%. The sample here was peripheral blood mononuclear cells (PBMCs), taken when the disease was refractory, from a patient treated with antithyroid drugs. The receptors here all came from a female donor with Graves disease.

The chain couples TRBV9 to TRBJ2-2, with D perhaps matching TRBD2 (5 bases). Deletions cut 1 base from V and 7 bases from J, with 14 bases between. There are 15 residues in the CDR3. CDR1 is SGDLS, CDR2 YYNGEE, per germline. The CDR3 spells CASSVSPDGVGELFF. The CDR3 DNA sequence: TGTGCCAGCAGCGTATCCCCTGACGGGGTCGGGGAGCTGTTTTTT.

The chain carries TRBV14 and TRBJ2-5; D unresolved. The CDR3 length is 14 residues. V dropped 2 bases and J dropped 3 bases, with 10 bases sitting between them. The germline gives CDR1 SGHDN, CDR2 FVKESK. The CDR3 loop reads CASSQRNREETQYF. The DNA of the CDR3 is TGTGCCAGCAGCCAACGGAACAGAGAAGAGACCCAGTACTTC.

This clonotype was recorded a few times. This chain joins TRBV3-1 and TRBJ2-4; possible D gene TRBD1, 6 bases. Germline CDR1 is LGHDT and CDR2 is YNNKEL (reference sequence). The CDR3 extends over 16 amino acids. V lost 0 bases to trimming and J lost 6 bases, with 15 bases between them. This CDR3 is CASSQDLGTQLNIQYF. CDR3 nucleotides: TGTGCCAGCAGCCAAGATTTGGGGACACAGTTAAACATTCAGTACTTC.